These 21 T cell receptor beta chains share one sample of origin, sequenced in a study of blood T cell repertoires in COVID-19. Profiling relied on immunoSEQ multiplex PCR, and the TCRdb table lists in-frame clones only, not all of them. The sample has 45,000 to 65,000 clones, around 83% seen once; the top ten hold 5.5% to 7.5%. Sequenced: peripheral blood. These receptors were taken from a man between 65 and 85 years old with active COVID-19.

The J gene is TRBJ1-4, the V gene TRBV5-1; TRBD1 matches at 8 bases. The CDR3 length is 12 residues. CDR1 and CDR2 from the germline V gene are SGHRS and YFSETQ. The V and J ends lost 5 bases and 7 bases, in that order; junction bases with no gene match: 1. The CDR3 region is CASRQGGEKLFF. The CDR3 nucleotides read TGCGCCAGCAGACAGGGGGGTGAAAAACTGTTTTTT.

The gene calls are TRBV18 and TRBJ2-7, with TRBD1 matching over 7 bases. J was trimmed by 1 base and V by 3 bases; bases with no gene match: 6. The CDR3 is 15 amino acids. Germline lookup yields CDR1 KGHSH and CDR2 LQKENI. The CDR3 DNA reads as TGTGCCAGCTCACCCCGGGACAGTGTTTCCTACGAGCAGTACTTC. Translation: CASSPRDSVSYEQYF. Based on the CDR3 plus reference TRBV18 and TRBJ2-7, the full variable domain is NAGVMQNPRHLVRRRGQEARLRCSPMKGHSHVYWYRQLPEEGLKFMVYLQKENIIDESGMPKERFSAEFPKEGPSILRIQQVVRGDSAAYFCASSPRDSVSYEQYFGPGTRLTVT.

The CDR3 protein is CASSPPAQLNTIYF. CDR3 in DNA: TGTGCCAGCTCACCACCGGCCCAATTAAACACCATATATTTT. The chain employs TRBV18 and TRBJ1-3; D is unclear. CDR1 is KGHSH, CDR2 LQKENI, per germline. The CDR3 has 14 residues. V lost 0 bases and J 6 bases, leaving 9 bases between the germline ends.

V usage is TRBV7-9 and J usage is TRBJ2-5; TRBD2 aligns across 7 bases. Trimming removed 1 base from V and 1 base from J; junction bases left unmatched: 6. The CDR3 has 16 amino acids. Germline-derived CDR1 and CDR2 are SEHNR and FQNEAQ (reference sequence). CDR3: CASSLGVGGFQETQYF. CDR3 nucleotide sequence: TGTGCCAGCAGCTTAGGTGTGGGGGGGTTCCAAGAGACCCAGTACTTC.

This chain's CDR3 is CASSQETPGGETQYF. The CDR3 bases are TGTGCCAGCAGCCAAGAGACTCCCGGGGGGGAGACCCAGTACTTC. The J gene is TRBJ2-5, the V gene TRBV4-2, with TRBD2 matching 7 bases. The germline V gene encodes CDR1 LGHNA and CDR2 YNFKEQ. Losses at the gene ends were 0 bases for V and 5 bases for J; bases not matched to a gene: 6. The CDR3 loop spans 15 amino acids.

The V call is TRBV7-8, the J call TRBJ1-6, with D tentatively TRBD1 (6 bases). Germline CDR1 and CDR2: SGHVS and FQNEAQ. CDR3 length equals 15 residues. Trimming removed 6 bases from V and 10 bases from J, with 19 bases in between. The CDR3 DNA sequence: TGTGCCAGCAGATCGGGGGGCAGGTTTGACTCACCCCTCCACTTT. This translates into CASRSGGRFDSPLHF.

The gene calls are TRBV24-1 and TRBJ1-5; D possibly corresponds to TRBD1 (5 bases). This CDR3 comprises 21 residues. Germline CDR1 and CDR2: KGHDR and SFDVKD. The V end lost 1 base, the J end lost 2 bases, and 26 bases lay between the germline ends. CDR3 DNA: TGTGCCACCAGTGATTTATCCCCGTTCTTAGGCAGGGATAAAGGCAATCAGCCCCAGCATTTT. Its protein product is CATSDLSPFLGRDKGNQPQHF.

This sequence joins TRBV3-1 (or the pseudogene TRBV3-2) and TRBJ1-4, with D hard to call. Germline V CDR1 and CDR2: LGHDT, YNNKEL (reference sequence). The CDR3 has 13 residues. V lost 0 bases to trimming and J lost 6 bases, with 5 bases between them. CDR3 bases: TGTGCCAGCAGCCAAGATCCAGATGAAAAACTGTTTTTT. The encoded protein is CASSQDPDEKLFF.

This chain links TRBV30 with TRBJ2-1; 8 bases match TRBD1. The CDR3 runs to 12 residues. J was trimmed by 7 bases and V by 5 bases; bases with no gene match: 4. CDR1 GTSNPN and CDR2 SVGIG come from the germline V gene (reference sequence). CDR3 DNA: TGTGCCTGGGGACAGGGCTTGAATGAGCAGTTCTTC. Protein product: CAWGQGLNEQFF.

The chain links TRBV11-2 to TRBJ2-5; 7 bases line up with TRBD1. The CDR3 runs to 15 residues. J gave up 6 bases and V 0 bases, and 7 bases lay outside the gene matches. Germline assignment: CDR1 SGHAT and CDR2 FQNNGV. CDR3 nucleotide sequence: TGTGCCAGCAGCTTAGACCTACAGGGGACCAAGACCCAGTACTTC. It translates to CASSLDLQGTKTQYF. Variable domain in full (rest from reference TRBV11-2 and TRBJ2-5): EAGVAQSPRYKIIEKRQSVAFWCNPISGHATLYWYQQILGQGPKLLIQFQNNGVVDDSQLPKDRFSAERLKGVDSTLKIQPAKLEDSAVYLCASSLDLQGTKTQYFGPGTRLLVL.

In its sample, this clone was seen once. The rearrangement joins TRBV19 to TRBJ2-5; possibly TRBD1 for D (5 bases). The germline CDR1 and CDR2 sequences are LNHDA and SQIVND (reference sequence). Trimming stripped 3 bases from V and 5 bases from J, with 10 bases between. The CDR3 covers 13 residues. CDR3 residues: CASSIRDRETQYF. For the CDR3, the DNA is TGTGCCAGTAGTATCAGGGATCGGGAGACCCAGTACTTC.

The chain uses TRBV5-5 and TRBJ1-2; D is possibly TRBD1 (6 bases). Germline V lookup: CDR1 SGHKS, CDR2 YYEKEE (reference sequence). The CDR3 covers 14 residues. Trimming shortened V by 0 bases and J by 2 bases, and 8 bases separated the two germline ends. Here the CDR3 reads CASSLGQENYGYTF. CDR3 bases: TGTGCCAGCAGCTTGGGACAGGAGAACTATGGCTACACCTTC.

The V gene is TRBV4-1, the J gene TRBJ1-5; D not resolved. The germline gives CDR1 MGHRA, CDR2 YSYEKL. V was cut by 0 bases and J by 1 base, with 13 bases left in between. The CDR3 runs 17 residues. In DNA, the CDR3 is TGCGCCAGCAGCCAAGATCAGTCGGGTGGGAGCAATCAGCCCCAGCATTTT. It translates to CASSQDQSGGSNQPQHF.

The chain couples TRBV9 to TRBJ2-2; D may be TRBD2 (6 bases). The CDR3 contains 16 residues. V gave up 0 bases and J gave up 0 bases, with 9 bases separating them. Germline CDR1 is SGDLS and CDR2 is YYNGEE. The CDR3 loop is CASSVEGGANTGELFF. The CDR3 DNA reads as TGTGCCAGCAGCGTAGAGGGCGGGGCGAACACCGGGGAGCTGTTTTTT.

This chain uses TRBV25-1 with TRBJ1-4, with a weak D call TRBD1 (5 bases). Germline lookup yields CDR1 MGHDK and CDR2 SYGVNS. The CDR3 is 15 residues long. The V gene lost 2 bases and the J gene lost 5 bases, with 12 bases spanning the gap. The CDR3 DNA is TGTGCCAGCAGTGAAGGGGGGAACCCAAATGAAAAACTGTTTTTT. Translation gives CASSEGGNPNEKLFF.

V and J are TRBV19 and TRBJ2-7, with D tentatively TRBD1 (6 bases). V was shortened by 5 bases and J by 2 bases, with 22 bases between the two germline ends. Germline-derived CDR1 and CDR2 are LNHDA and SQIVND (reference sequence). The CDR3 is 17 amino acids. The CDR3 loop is CASSPRVFQRQAYEQYF. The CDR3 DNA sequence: TGTGCCAGTAGTCCCCGGGTATTCCAAAGACAGGCCTACGAGCAGTACTTC.

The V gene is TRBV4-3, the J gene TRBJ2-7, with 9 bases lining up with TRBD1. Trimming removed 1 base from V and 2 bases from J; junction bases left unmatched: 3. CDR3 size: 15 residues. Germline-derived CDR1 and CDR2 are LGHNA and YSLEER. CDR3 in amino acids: CASSQGQGEPYEQYF. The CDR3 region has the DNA TGCGCCAGCAGCCAAGGACAGGGGGAACCCTACGAGCAGTACTTC.

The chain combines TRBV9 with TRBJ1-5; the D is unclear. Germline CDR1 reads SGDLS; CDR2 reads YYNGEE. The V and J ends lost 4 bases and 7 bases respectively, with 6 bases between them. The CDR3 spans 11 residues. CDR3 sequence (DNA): TGTGCCAGCAGCCCCGGGCAGCCCCAGCATTTT. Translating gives CASSPGQPQHF.

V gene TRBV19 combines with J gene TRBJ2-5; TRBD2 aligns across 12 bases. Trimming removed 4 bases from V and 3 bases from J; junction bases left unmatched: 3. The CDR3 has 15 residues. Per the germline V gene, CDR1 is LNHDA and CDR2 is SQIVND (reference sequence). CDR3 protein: CASSTRTSGEETQYF. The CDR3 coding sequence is TGTGCCAGTAGTACCAGGACTAGCGGGGAAGAGACCCAGTACTTC.

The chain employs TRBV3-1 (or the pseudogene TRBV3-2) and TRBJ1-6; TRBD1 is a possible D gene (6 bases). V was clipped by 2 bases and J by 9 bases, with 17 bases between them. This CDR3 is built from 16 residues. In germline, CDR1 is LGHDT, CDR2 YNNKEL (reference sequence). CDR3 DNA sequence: TGTGCCAGCAGCCAACCCGAGGGGGGGCAGGGTTCACCCCTCCACTTT. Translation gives CASSQPEGGQGSPLHF.

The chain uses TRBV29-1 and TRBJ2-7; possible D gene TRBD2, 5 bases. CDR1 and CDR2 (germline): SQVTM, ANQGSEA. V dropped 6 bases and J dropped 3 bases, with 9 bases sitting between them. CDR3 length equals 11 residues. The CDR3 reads CSVAGNYEQYF. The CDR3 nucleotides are TGCAGCGTGGCCGGGAACTACGAGCAGTACTTC.